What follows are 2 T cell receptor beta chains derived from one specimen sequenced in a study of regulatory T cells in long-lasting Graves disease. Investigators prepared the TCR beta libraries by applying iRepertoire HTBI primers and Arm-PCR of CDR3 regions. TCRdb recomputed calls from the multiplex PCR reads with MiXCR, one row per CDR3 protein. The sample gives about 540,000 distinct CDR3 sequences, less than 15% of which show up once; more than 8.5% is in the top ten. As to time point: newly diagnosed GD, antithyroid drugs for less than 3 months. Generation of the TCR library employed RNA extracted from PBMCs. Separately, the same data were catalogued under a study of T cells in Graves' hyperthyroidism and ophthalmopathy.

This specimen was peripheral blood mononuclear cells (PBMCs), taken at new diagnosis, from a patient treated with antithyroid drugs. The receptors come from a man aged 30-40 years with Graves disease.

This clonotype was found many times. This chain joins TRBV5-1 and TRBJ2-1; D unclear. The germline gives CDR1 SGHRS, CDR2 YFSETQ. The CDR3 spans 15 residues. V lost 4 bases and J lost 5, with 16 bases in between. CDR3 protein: CASSRRPGGDNEQFF. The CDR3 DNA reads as TGCGCCAGCAGCCGCCGACCGGGTGGAGACAATGAGCAGTTCTTC.

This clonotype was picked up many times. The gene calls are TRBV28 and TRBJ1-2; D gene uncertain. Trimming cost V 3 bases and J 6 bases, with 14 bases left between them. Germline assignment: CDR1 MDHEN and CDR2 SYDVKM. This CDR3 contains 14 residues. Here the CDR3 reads CASSLTGGMDGYTF. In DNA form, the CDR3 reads TGTGCCAGCAGTTTGACGGGTGGAATGGATGGCTACACCTTC.